The next 29 T cell receptor beta chains were all read from a single sample in a study of blood T cell repertoires in COVID-19. The method was immunoSEQ multiplex PCR; TCRdb's version includes in-frame clones alone and lacks a portion of them. The data contain roughly 100,000 clones, approximately 84% of them seen just once; the ten biggest clones take up around 13%. Sequencing was performed on peripheral blood. These receptors were collected from a human donor in a cohort sampled during active COVID-19.

The chain couples TRBV5-4 to TRBJ2-5, with D tentatively TRBD1 (6 bases). The CDR3 has 16 amino acids. Trimming left V 0 bases short and J 7 bases short, with 19 bases between. The germline CDR1 and CDR2 sequences are SGHNT and YYREEE (reference sequence). The CDR3 here is CASSLGTVPTTGTQYF. The DNA of the CDR3 is TGTGCCAGCAGCTTGGGGACGGTCCCAACGACAGGGACCCAGTACTTC.

The J gene is TRBJ2-3, the V gene TRBV30; 8 bases fit TRBD2. Trimming at V came to 2 bases and at J to 1 base, leaving 8 bases not matched to a gene. Germline CDR1 GTSNPN, CDR2 SVGIG (reference sequence). The CDR3 length is 16 residues. The CDR3, as DNA: TGTGCCTGGAGTAAGATAGCGGGGAGGGGCACAGATACGCAGTATTTT. Translated: CAWSKIAGRGTDTQYF. Looking up the rest from reference TRBV30 and TRBJ2-3 gives the full variable domain: SQTIHQWPATLVQPVGSPLSLECTVEGTSNPNLYWYRQAAGRGLQLLFYSVGIGQISSEVPQNLSASRPQDRQFILSSKKLLLSDSGFYLCAWSKIAGRGTDTQYFGPGTRLTVL.

This clone was recorded a few times. The CDR3 coding sequence is TGTGCCAGCAGCTTAAATATGAATTCACCCCTCCACTTT. This sequence encodes CASSLNMNSPLHF. The V call is TRBV7-2, the J call TRBJ1-6; no reliable D call. Trimming took 2 bases from V and 7 from J, leaving 6 bases between them. The germline CDR1 and CDR2 sequences are SGHTA and FQGNSA. The CDR3 runs to 13 residues.

The genes are TRBV29-1 and TRBJ1-4, with 10 positions matching TRBD1. The CDR3 sequence is 14 residues long. Germline V gene data show CDR1 as SQVTM and CDR2 as ANQGSEA. Trimming at V came to 4 bases and at J to 5 bases, leaving 4 bases not matched to a gene. The CDR3 sequence: CSVGQGAQNEKLFF. The CDR3 DNA reads TGCAGCGTTGGACAGGGGGCCCAGAATGAAAAACTGTTTTTT.

The chain couples TRBV18 to TRBJ2-3; D is possibly TRBD2 (6 bases). This CDR3 contains 14 residues. Trimming pared 3 bases from V and 5 bases from J, leaving 12 bases between. Germline CDR1 and CDR2: KGHSH and LQKENI. CDR3 in amino acids: CASSPRRGEDTQYF. CDR3 nucleotides: TGTGCCAGCTCACCCAGGCGGGGAGAAGATACGCAGTATTTT.

The CDR3 protein is CASSPRTRAGRDTQYF. The CDR3 DNA sequence: TGTGCCAGCTCACCGAGGACACGGGCGGGGAGAGATACGCAGTATTTT. This rearrangement joins TRBV18 to TRBJ2-3; TRBD2 is a possible D gene (6 bases). In germline, CDR1 is KGHSH, CDR2 LQKENI. The V end was cut by 3 bases, the J end by 5 bases, with 18 bases between. CDR3 length equals 16 residues. The variable domain in full, completed from reference TRBV18 and TRBJ2-3, reads NAGVMQNPRHLVRRRGQEARLRCSPMKGHSHVYWYRQLPEEGLKFMVYLQKENIIDESGMPKERFSAEFPKEGPSILRIQQVVRGDSAAYFCASSPRTRAGRDTQYFGPGTRLTVL.

The chain joins TRBV27 to TRBJ1-1; weak D call: TRBD1 (5 bases). Germline V CDR1 and CDR2: MNHEY, SMNVEV (reference sequence). There are 13 residues in the CDR3. Trimming left V 5 bases short and J 6 bases short, with 13 bases between. CDR3 in amino acids: CASSQPGRSEAFF. As DNA, the CDR3 is TGTGCCAGCAGTCAACCAGGGAGGTCTGAAGCTTTCTTT.

This chain links TRBV19 with TRBJ1-3; possibly TRBD1 for D (5 bases). The germline gives CDR1 LNHDA, CDR2 SQIVND (reference sequence). V was cut by 6 bases and J by 2 bases, with 17 bases left in between. There are 16 residues in the CDR3. The CDR3, as DNA: TGTGCCAGTAGCCCACGGGACTTGACGGCTGGAAACACCATATATTTT. Translated: CASSPRDLTAGNTIYF.

The chain joins TRBV4-1 to TRBJ1-1; TRBD1 might be the D (5 bases). CDR1 is MGHRA, CDR2 YSYEKL, per germline. The CDR3 consists of 14 residues. V shed 1 base and J shed 3 bases, with 9 bases lying between them. The CDR3 DNA sequence: TGCGCCAGCAGCCAAGGACAGACCTACACTGAAGCTTTCTTT. Protein: CASSQGQTYTEAFF.

V usage is TRBV9 and J usage is TRBJ2-1; 9 nucleotides match TRBD2. V shed 4 bases, J shed 6 bases, and the junction held 11 bases outside the gene matches. The CDR3 totals 16 residues. The germline V gene has CDR1 SGDLS and CDR2 YYNGEE. DNA for the CDR3: TGTGCCAGCAGCCCGGGTAGCGGGGGCCGACTCAATGAGCAGTTCTTC. Translated, it gives CASSPGSGGRLNEQFF.

The chain recombines TRBV4-3 with TRBJ1-2; D uncertain. The V gene lost 3 bases and the J gene lost 7 bases, with 21 bases spanning the gap. The CDR3 is made up of 16 amino acids. Per the germline V gene, CDR1 is LGHNA and CDR2 is YSLEER. CDR3 nucleotide sequence: TGCGCCAGCAGCCACCTGAAGAGGGCCCTCGGCTCTGGCTACACCTTC. Translated, it gives CASSHLKRALGSGYTF.

The chain combines TRBV10-3 with TRBJ1-4, with D maybe TRBD1 (5 bases). V was trimmed by 8 bases and J by 7 bases, leaving 14 bases between them. The CDR3 has 13 residues. CDR1 and CDR2 from the germline V gene are ENHRY and SYGVKD. The CDR3 DNA follows: TGTGCCATCTCGATGGGGGGAGGTGAAAAACTGTTTTTT. This sequence encodes CAISMGGGEKLFF.

DNA for the CDR3: TGTGCCAGCAGTTTCTCCCCCAGGGTCGGAAACACCATATATTTT. Residues: CASSFSPRVGNTIYF. This rearrangement joins TRBV28 to TRBJ1-3; D may be TRBD1 (5 bases). V lost 3 bases to trimming and J lost 4 bases, with 13 bases between them. The V gene's germline CDR1 is MDHEN and CDR2 SYDVKM. The CDR3 contains 15 residues.

The chain couples TRBV3-1 (or the pseudogene TRBV3-2) to TRBJ1-2; TRBD1 agrees at 9 bases. V trimming: 5 bases; J trimming: 7 bases; junction bases outside the gene matches: 11. Germline CDR1 and CDR2: LGHDT and YNNKEL (reference sequence). This CDR3 has 15 residues. The CDR3 protein is CASSFFGTGPSGYTF. The CDR3 nucleotides read TGTGCCAGCAGCTTTTTCGGGACAGGGCCTAGTGGCTACACCTTC.

This chain uses TRBV5-1 with TRBJ2-7; 9 bases map to TRBD2. CDR3 length equals 14 residues. Per germline, CDR1 SGHRS and CDR2 YFSETQ. V was pared by 4 bases and J by 6 bases, with 8 bases of the junction left unmatched. CDR3 loop: CASSPGVAGVEQYF. For the CDR3, the DNA is TGCGCCAGCAGCCCGGGGGTAGCGGGGGTCGAGCAGTACTTC. The entire variable domain, with the rest obtained from reference TRBV5-1 and TRBJ2-7, is as follows: KAGVTQTPRYLIKTRGQQVTLSCSPISGHRSVSWYQQTPGQGLQFLFEYFSETQRNKGNFPGRFSGRQFSNSRSEMNVSTLELGDSALYLCASSPGVAGVEQYFGPGTRLTVT.

The V and J genes are TRBV12-3 or TRBV12-4 and TRBJ1-5, with a possible D match to TRBD1 (5 bases). The CDR3 is 13 amino acids. The V gene lost 6 bases and the J gene lost 7 bases, with 13 bases spanning the gap. CDR3 sequence reads: CASSGDWGQPQHF. The CDR3 DNA is TGTGCCAGCAGCGGGGACTGGGGACAGCCCCAGCATTTT.

A single count supports this clone. The chain uses TRBV6-2 or TRBV6-3 and TRBJ2-5, with TRBD2 matching 7 bases. CDR1 and CDR2 (germline): MNHEY, SVGEGT. The length of the CDR3 is 16 residues. V dropped 4 bases and J dropped 5; count of bases not matched to a gene: 13. The CDR3 region is CASSSIRRRGTETQYF. The CDR3 DNA sequence: TGTGCCAGCAGTTCCATCCGTCGGCGGGGGACGGAGACCCAGTACTTC.

The rearrangement uses TRBV15 and TRBJ1-1, with D possibly TRBD1 on 5 matching bases. CDR1 LNHNV and CDR2 YYDKDF come from the germline V gene (reference sequence). CDR3 length equals 14 residues. V lost 1 base and J 1 base, leaving 7 bases between the germline ends. The CDR3 nucleotides read TGTGCCACCAGCAGAGTGGACACGAACACTGAAGCTTTCTTT. This sequence encodes CATSRVDTNTEAFF.

This rearrangement joins TRBV7-6 to TRBJ1-5, with 9 bases lining up with TRBD1. Per the germline V gene, CDR1 is SGHVS and CDR2 is FNYEAQ. The CDR3 totals 15 residues. V was clipped by 5 bases and J by 1 base; unmatched bases: 3. The CDR3 region is CASSRTGESNQPQHF. The CDR3 DNA follows: TGTGCCAGCAGCCGGACAGGGGAGAGCAATCAGCCCCAGCATTTT.

In its sample, this clone was seen a few times. The chain uses TRBV7-9 and TRBJ1-2, with 8 bases aligning to TRBD1. CDR1 and CDR2 (germline): SEHNR, FQNEAQ (reference sequence). This CDR3 contains 14 residues. Germline trimming cut 1 base from V and 5 bases from J; bases unmatched to any gene: 3. The CDR3 DNA follows: TGTGCCAGCAGCTTAGACGGACAGGGATATGGCTACACCTTC. Translated, it gives CASSLDGQGYGYTF.

This clone has only one observation. The chain uses TRBV9 and TRBJ2-3; a weak D match, TRBD1 (6 bases). V lost 0 bases and J 6 bases, leaving 14 bases between the germline ends. CDR3 length: 15 residues. In germline, CDR1 is SGDLS, CDR2 YYNGEE. CDR3 region: CASSVEEGVRDTQYF. CDR3 bases: TGTGCCAGCAGCGTAGAAGAGGGGGTAAGGGATACGCAGTATTTT.

V and J are TRBV7-3 and TRBJ2-2; D is perhaps TRBD1 (5 bases). CDR3 length equals 15 residues. Trimming removed 0 bases from V and 1 base from J, with 6 bases in between. Germline V gene lookup returns CDR1 SGHTA and CDR2 FQGTGA. The CDR3 DNA sequence: TGTGCCAGCAGCTTAACCCAGGGGAACACCGGGGAGCTGTTTTTT. Translation: CASSLTQGNTGELFF. The full variable domain, its missing parts supplied by reference TRBV7-3 and TRBJ2-2, is GAGVSQTPSNKVTEKGKYVELRCDPISGHTALYWYRQSLGQGPEFLIYFQGTGAADDSGLPNDRFFAVRPEGSVSTLKIQRTERGDSAVYLCASSLTQGNTGELFFGEGSRLTVL.

The chain couples TRBV15 to TRBJ2-2, with TRBD2 matching over 8 bases. This CDR3 has 14 amino acids. Looked up from germline, CDR1 is LNHNV and CDR2 is YYDKDF (reference sequence). Germline trimming cut 11 bases from V and 3 bases from J; bases unmatched to any gene: 8. DNA of the CDR3: TGTGCCGCCGGGAGGGGGGCGGACACCGGGGAGCTGTTTTTT. This translates into CAAGRGADTGELFF.

The chain combines TRBV5-1 with TRBJ1-4; no definite D call. The ends were cut back, 2 bases at V and 8 bases at J, with 10 bases in the middle. This CDR3 is built from 13 residues. Looked up from germline, CDR1 is SGHRS and CDR2 is YFSETQ. The DNA for the CDR3 is TGCGCCAGCAGCTTAGCCCCTAGGGAAAAACTGTTTTTT. Residues: CASSLAPREKLFF.

The rearrangement links TRBV7-3 to TRBJ1-1; no firm D call. Trimming cost V 8 bases and J 2 bases, with 12 bases left between them. The CDR3 sequence is 13 residues long. Germline CDR1 and CDR2: SGHTA and FQGTGA. CDR3 region: CASGRAYNTEAFF. DNA for the CDR3: TGTGCCAGCGGCCGAGCGTATAACACTGAAGCTTTCTTT.

The chain joins TRBV12-5 to TRBJ2-3; TRBD1 is a possible D gene (5 bases). Trimming removed 3 bases from V and 5 bases from J, with 18 bases in between. In germline, CDR1 is LGHNT, CDR2 FRNRAP. This CDR3 comprises 16 residues. The CDR3 nucleotides read TGTGCTAGTGGTTTTGGGGCAGGCGTTCCTGGAGATACGCAGTATTTT. This codes for CASGFGAGVPGDTQYF.

Here the CDR3 reads CAWSAYLAGANEQYF. CDR3 DNA sequence: TGTGCCTGGAGTGCCTACCTAGCGGGGGCCAACGAGCAGTACTTC. The gene calls are TRBV30 and TRBJ2-7; 10 bases agree with TRBD2. Germline V lookup: CDR1 GTSNPN, CDR2 SVGIG (reference sequence). Losses at the gene ends were 1 base for V and 5 bases for J; bases not matched to a gene: 8. This CDR3 is built from 15 residues.

The V gene is TRBV11-1, the J gene TRBJ2-7, with 7 bases identical to TRBD2. The CDR3 contains 14 residues. Trimming cost V 5 bases and J 2 bases; bases outside gene matches: 6. Germline V CDR1 and CDR2: SGHAT, FQDESV (reference sequence). In DNA form, the CDR3 reads TGTGCCAGCAGCCGGGGTGGACTAGCCTACGAGCAGTACTTC. It codes for CASSRGGLAYEQYF. The full variable domain, with the rest looked up from reference TRBV11-1 and TRBJ2-7, is EAEVAQSPRYKITEKSQAVAFWCDPISGHATLYWYRQILGQGPELLVQFQDESVVDDSQLPKDRFSAERLKGVDSTLKIQPAELGDSAMYLCASSRGGLAYEQYFGPGTRLTVT.

This rearrangement joins TRBV7-9 to TRBJ1-2, with unresolved D. The CDR3 is 15 residues long. Trimming stripped 2 bases from V and 8 bases from J, with 18 bases between. Looked up from germline, CDR1 is SEHNR and CDR2 is FQNEAQ (reference sequence). CDR3: CASSLLEDGTGGYTF. CDR3 in DNA: TGTGCCAGCAGCTTACTCGAGGACGGTACGGGGGGCTACACCTTC.